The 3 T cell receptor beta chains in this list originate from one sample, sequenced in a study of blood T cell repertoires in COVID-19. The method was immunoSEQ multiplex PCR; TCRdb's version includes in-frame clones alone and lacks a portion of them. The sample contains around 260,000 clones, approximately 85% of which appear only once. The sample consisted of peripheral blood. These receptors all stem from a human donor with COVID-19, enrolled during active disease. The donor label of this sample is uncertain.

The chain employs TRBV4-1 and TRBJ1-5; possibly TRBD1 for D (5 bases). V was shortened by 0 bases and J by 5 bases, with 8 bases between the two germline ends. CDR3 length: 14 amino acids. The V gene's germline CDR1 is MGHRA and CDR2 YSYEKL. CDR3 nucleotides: TGCGCCAGCAGCCAAGAACAGGCGTATCAGCCCCAGCATTTT. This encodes CASSQEQAYQPQHF.

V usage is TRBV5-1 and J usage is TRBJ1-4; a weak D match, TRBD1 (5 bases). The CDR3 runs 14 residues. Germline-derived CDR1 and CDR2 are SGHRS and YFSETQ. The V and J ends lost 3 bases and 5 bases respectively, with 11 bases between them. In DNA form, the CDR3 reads TGCGCCAGCAGCTACGACAGAGTGAATGAAAAACTGTTTTTT. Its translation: CASSYDRVNEKLFF.

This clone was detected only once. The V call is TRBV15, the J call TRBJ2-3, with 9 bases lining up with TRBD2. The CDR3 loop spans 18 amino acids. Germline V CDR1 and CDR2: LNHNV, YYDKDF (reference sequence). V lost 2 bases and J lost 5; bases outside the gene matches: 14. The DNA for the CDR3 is TGTGCCACCAGCAGAAGTCCCCGACTAGCGGTTCTCGGAGATACGCAGTATTTT. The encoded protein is CATSRSPRLAVLGDTQYF. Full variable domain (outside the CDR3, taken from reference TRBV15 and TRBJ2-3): DAMVIQNPRYQVTQFGKPVTLSCSQTLNHNVMYWYQQKSSQAPKLLFHYYDKDFNNEADTPDNFQSRRPNTSFCFLDIRSPGLGDTAMYLCATSRSPRLAVLGDTQYFGPGTRLTVL.